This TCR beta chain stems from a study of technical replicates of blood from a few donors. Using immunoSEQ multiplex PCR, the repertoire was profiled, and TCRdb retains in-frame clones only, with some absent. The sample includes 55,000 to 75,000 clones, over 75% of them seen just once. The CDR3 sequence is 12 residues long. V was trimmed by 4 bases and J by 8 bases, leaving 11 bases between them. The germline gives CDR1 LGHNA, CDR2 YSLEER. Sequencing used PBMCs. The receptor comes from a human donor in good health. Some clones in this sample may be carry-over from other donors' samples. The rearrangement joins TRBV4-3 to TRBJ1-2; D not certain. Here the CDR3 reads CASSPVLRGYTF. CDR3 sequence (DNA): TGCGCCAGCAGCCCGGTTTTGCGAGGCTACACCTTC.